A single sample is the source of the 12 T cell receptor beta chains below, sequenced in a study of T cells in women clearing cervical HPV infection. Profiled with immunoSEQ multiplex PCR; TCRdb holds only in-frame clones, not every one. The table gives about 30,000 clones; the top ten clones make up approximately 2.9% of it. Sequencing input: blood buffy coat. These receptors were obtained from a woman aged 18 to 75 with a cervical HPV16 infection that either progressed to CIN3+ or cleared (not recorded which).

Of note for this clone: Read coverage stops 3 residues before the CDR3 terminus; the germline J gene supplies the remainder. The chain joins TRBV11-2 to TRBJ1-6; possibly TRBD1 for D (6 bases). Trimming cost V 5 bases and J 8 bases, with 13 bases left between them. Germline CDR1 reads SGHAT; CDR2 reads FQNNGV. This CDR3 has 14 residues. The DNA read from the CDR3 is TGTGCCAGCAGCGCCGGGACATCTCATTCACCC. The encoded protein is CASSAGTSHSP. The full CDR3 protein reads CASSAGTSHSPLHF.

Of note for this clone: The read stops 3 residues short of the end of the CDR3; the missing end is completed from the germline J gene. The chain carries TRBV4-1 and TRBJ2-3; 8 bases match TRBD1. This CDR3 is built from 16 residues. Germline CDR1 MGHRA, CDR2 YSYEKL. Trimming cost V 0 bases and J 6 bases; bases outside gene matches: 8. The chain's CDR3 is CASSQERTGSLDTQYF. Partial CDR3 DNA: TGCGCCAGCAGCCAAGAGCGGACAGGGTCATTGGATACG.

Points on this clone: With the read ending 3 residues before the CDR3 end, the germline J gene is used to fill in that end. The V gene is TRBV6-1, the J gene TRBJ1-2, with 9 bases aligning to TRBD1. This CDR3 region has 13 residues. CDR1 MNHNS and CDR2 SASEGT come from the germline V gene. The junction had 3 bases not matched to a gene; V was cut back by 4 bases and J by 6 bases. The DNA read from the CDR3 is TGTGCCAGCAGTGTCGGGACAGGGAATGGC. Translation gives CASSVGTGNG. In full, the CDR3 reads CASSVGTGNGYTF.

Its frequency marks this clone as medium-sized. The observed sequence ends 3 residues before the CDR3 terminus, with the missing tail filled in from the germline J gene. The V call is TRBV18, the J call TRBJ2-7; no clear D. The CDR3 spans 12 residues. Germline CDR1 is KGHSH and CDR2 is LQKENI. V was clipped by 5 bases and J by 0 bases, with 5 bases between them. This chain's CDR3 is CASSGSSYEQYF. The CDR3 DNA, read in part, is TGTGCCAGCTCAGGCAGCTCCTACGAG.

To note about this clone: The CDR3 end falls 3 residues outside the read, so it is completed with the germline J gene. The V call is TRBV24-1, the J call TRBJ2-3; 9 positions match TRBD2. CDR1 and CDR2 from the germline V gene are KGHDR and SFDVKD. The length of the CDR3 is 17 residues. V was pared by 5 bases and J by 0 bases, with 8 bases of the junction left unmatched. The sequenced part of the CDR3 DNA is TGTGCCACCAGTGTGCCTTTAGCGGGAGAGAGCACAGATACG. Translated, it gives CATSVPLAGESTDT. The CDR3 as a whole reads CATSVPLAGESTDTQYF.

Concerning this clone itself: Read coverage stops 3 residues before the CDR3 terminus; the germline J gene supplies the remainder. The chain employs TRBV19 and TRBJ1-5; 7 bases match TRBD1. The CDR3 has 12 amino acids. Looked up from germline, CDR1 is LNHDA and CDR2 is SQIVND (reference sequence). J was trimmed by 5 bases and V by 8 bases; bases with no gene match: 3. The part of the CDR3 DNA that was read is TGTGCCAGTCGACAGGGTTATCAGCCC. This translates into CASRQGYQP. The whole CDR3 protein is CASRQGYQPQHF.

As concerns this clone: The read terminates 3 residues before the CDR3 end, so the remaining end is supplied by the germline J gene. The gene calls are TRBV19 and TRBJ1-1; 7 bases fit TRBD1. CDR3 length equals 13 residues. V lost 4 bases and J lost 1; bases outside the gene matches: 0. CDR1 is LNHDA, CDR2 SQIVND, per germline (reference sequence). The chain's CDR3 is CASSRTGNTEAFF. The sequenced CDR3 bases are TGTGCCAGTAGTAGGACAGGGAACACTGAA.

On this clone itself: Sequencing ends 3 residues short of the CDR3 end; the germline J gene provides the rest. The gene calls are TRBV5-1 and TRBJ2-7; 7 nucleotides align to TRBD1. Trimming removed 2 bases from V and 5 bases from J; junction bases left unmatched: 7. Per the germline V gene, CDR1 is SGHRS and CDR2 is YFSETQ. CDR3 length: 14 residues. CDR3 amino acids: CASSLTGAWDEQYF. CDR3 DNA (partial): TGCGCCAGCAGCTTAACAGGGGCCTGGGACGAG.

Regarding this clone: The read is 3 residues too short to cover the CDR3 end, so that end is filled in from the germline J gene. This chain uses TRBV29-1 with TRBJ2-7; possibly TRBD2 for D (5 bases). The CDR3 covers 12 residues. CDR1 SQVTM and CDR2 ANQGSEA come from the germline V gene. Between the trimmed V and J ends, which lost 7 bases and 4 bases, there was a span of 14 bases. CDR3 region: CSGMGGQYEQYF. CDR3 DNA (partial): TGCAGCGGTATGGGCGGGCAATACGAG.

Worth noting for this clone: The missing CDR3 end, 3 residues past where the read stops, is filled in from the germline J gene. V and J are TRBV7-2 and TRBJ2-1; the match to TRBD2 covers 7 bases. J gave up 8 bases and V 7 bases, and 5 bases lay outside the gene matches. CDR3 size: 12 residues. CDR1 and CDR2 (germline): SGHTA, FQGNSA. The covered CDR3 bases are TGTGCCAGCAAAGCGGGGTCTCATGAG. This gives the protein CASKAGSHE. The whole CDR3 protein is CASKAGSHEQFF.

In regard to this clone: The CDR3 is cut off 3 residues early in the read; its end comes from the germline J gene. The rearrangement uses TRBV7-2 and TRBJ1-4, with TRBD1 identical over 10 bases. Trimming cost V 5 bases and J 7 bases; bases outside gene matches: 7. The CDR3 runs to 15 residues. Germline-derived CDR1 and CDR2 are SGHTA and FQGNSA. The sequenced part of the CDR3 DNA is TGTGCCAGCAGCACGCGACAGGGGGCAGGTGAAAAA. The encoded protein is CASSTRQGAGEK. The entire CDR3 sequence reads CASSTRQGAGEKLFF.

Comment on this clone: The read terminates 3 residues before the CDR3 end, so the remaining end is supplied by the germline J gene. The chain recombines TRBV30 with TRBJ2-4; 8 nucleotides match TRBD1. The CDR3 is 13 residues long. The germline V gene encodes CDR1 GTSNPN and CDR2 SVGIG (reference sequence). This CDR3 is CAWSSSGGYGQYF. Incomplete CDR3 DNA: TGTGCCTGGAGTTCTTCAGGGGGCTATGGT.